These 7 T cell receptor beta chains came from one sample sequenced in a study of T-cell reconstitution after alpha-beta-depleted transplantation in children. Unique molecular identifiers tagged the TCRbeta library. From the PCR reads, TCRdb called clonotypes with MiXCR, one entry per CDR3 protein. The sample carries about 440,000 distinct CDR3 sequences, 43% recorded once. The input for sequencing was PBMCs, taken before TCRalphabeta/CD19-depleted stem cell transplant. All receptors derive from a girl aged 2-9 years with aplastic anemia, due to receive a stem cell transplant.

This clonotype was seen more than once but under ten times. The chain recombines TRBV20-1 with TRBJ1-2; 11 bases line up with TRBD1. The V gene end was trimmed by 6 bases and the J gene end by 5 bases; junction bases not matched to a gene: 11. The CDR3 length is 15 residues. Germline loops: CDR1 DFQATT, CDR2 SNEGSKA (reference sequence). CDR3 loop: CSAGQGASGVYGYTF. In nucleotides, the CDR3 is TGCAGTGCCGGACAGGGGGCATCAGGCGTGTATGGCTACACCTTC.

This clonotype came up many times. The CDR3 DNA reads as TGTGCCAGCAGGTCAACTAGCAACGAGCAGTACTTC. It encodes CASRSTSNEQYF. The chain employs TRBV6-5 and TRBJ2-7, with D possibly matching TRBD2 (6 bases). This CDR3 is 12 amino acids long. Germline CDR1 MNHEY, CDR2 SVGAGI. The V and J ends lost 6 bases and 5 bases respectively, with 11 bases between them.

This clonotype was recorded at least ten times. This chain uses TRBV11-2 with TRBJ2-7; 7 nucleotides match TRBD2. The germline CDR1 and CDR2 sequences are SGHAT and FQNNGV. This CDR3 has 14 amino acids. J gave up 2 bases and V 5 bases, and 6 bases lay outside the gene matches. The DNA of the CDR3 is TGTGCCAGCAGCCCGAAGCGGGATCCCTACGAGCAGTACTTC. Its protein product is CASSPKRDPYEQYF.

This clonotype has a single count. The rearrangement uses TRBV5-1 and TRBJ1-1, with D perhaps matching TRBD1 (6 bases). This CDR3 spans 13 amino acids. V shed 4 bases and J shed 5 bases, with 12 bases lying between them. The germline V gene has CDR1 SGHRS and CDR2 YFSETQ. The CDR3 loop is CASSAQGWTEAFF. CDR3 DNA sequence: TGCGCCAGCAGCGCCCAGGGGTGGACTGAAGCTTTCTTT.

The chain carries TRBV7-6 and TRBJ2-2; D might be TRBD1 (8 bases). Looked up from germline, CDR1 is SGHVS and CDR2 is FNYEAQ. This CDR3 spans 20 amino acids. The V gene lost 5 bases and the J gene lost 2 bases, with 27 bases spanning the gap. CDR3 protein: CASSPGQGLRSGDNTGELFF. The CDR3 DNA is TGTGCCAGCAGCCCAGGACAGGGTTTAAGGAGCGGGGACAACACCGGGGAGCTGTTTTTT. The whole variable domain, remainder taken from reference TRBV7-6 and TRBJ2-2, is GAGVSQSPRYKVTKRGQDVALRCDPISGHVSLYWYRQALGQGPEFLTYFNYEAQQDKSGLPNDRFSAERPEGSISTLTIQRTEQRDSAMYRCASSPGQGLRSGDNTGELFFGEGSRLTVL.

A few counts support this clonotype. V usage is TRBV2 and J usage is TRBJ1-2, with D maybe TRBD1 (6 bases). V shed 6 bases and J shed 8 bases, with 13 bases lying between them. Germline assignment: CDR1 SNHLY and CDR2 FYNNEI. The CDR3 is 12 amino acids. The CDR3 loop is CASSADRQGYTF. CDR3 in DNA: TGTGCCAGCAGCGCGGACAGACAAGGCTACACCTTC.

The gene calls are TRBV4-1 and TRBJ2-1, with 7 bases identical to TRBD2. With V trimmed by 4 bases and J by 3 bases, 12 bases remained unmatched. CDR1 MGHRA and CDR2 YSYEKL come from the germline V gene. This CDR3 is 17 amino acids long. As DNA, the CDR3 is TGCGCCAGCAGCCCCTTCCCCGGGGAGCGGGGCTACAATGAGCAGTTCTTC. The encoded protein is CASSPFPGERGYNEQFF.